These 8 T cell receptor beta chains share one sample of origin, sequenced in a study of neurological immune-mediated disorders. TCRdb re-analysed the 5' RACE reads in MiXCR, keeping a single row per CDR3 protein. The top ten hold about 3.9% of the sample, which has tens of thousands of distinct CDR3 sequences, roughly 11% seen once. Material: CD4+ T cells from blood. These receptors originate from a young woman with HTLV-1-associated myelopathy (HAM/TSP).

At least ten counts were recorded for this clonotype. This sequence joins TRBV6-5 and TRBJ2-3; D ambiguous. The CDR3 runs 15 residues. Per germline, CDR1 MNHEY and CDR2 SVGAGI. Trimming took 2 bases from V and 7 from J, leaving 16 bases between them. The CDR3 here is CASSYEKGPSYTQYF. As DNA, the CDR3 is TGTGCCAGCAGTTACGAGAAGGGTCCCTCTTATACGCAGTATTTT.

Ten or more counts support this clonotype. This rearrangement joins TRBV7-8 to TRBJ2-2; tentatively, D is TRBD2 (5 bases). CDR1 and CDR2 (germline): SGHVS, FQNEAQ. The V end was cut by 5 bases, the J end by 4 bases, with 20 bases between. This CDR3 is built from 17 residues. The CDR3 loop reads CASSELTGPGGTGELFF. CDR3 coding DNA: TGTGCCAGCAGCGAATTAACGGGTCCAGGAGGCACCGGGGAGCTGTTTTTT.

In this sample, this clonotype turned up many times. The chain couples TRBV11-2 to TRBJ1-1; possible D gene TRBD1, 5 bases. The CDR3 extends over 14 amino acids. V lost 3 bases and J lost 1, with 9 bases in between. The germline V gene has CDR1 SGHAT and CDR2 FQNNGV. This CDR3 is CASSFRDRNTEAFF. CDR3 DNA: TGTGCCAGCAGCTTCCGAGACAGGAACACTGAAGCTTTCTTT.

On this clonotype itself: The junction departs from the called germline gene at one end, perhaps through a read error. As DNA, the CDR3 is TGTGCCAGCAGTTATTCCTCCGGGGCCAACGTCATGACTTTC. Translated, it gives CASSYSSGANVMTF. V is TRBV6-6 and J is TRBJ2-6; D possibly uses TRBD1 or TRBD2 (5 bases each). Germline loops: CDR1 MNHNY, CDR2 SVGAGI (reference sequence). This CDR3 comprises 14 residues.

This clonotype showed up many times. The gene calls are TRBV13 and TRBJ1-1, with D possibly being TRBD1 (5 bases). The V gene's germline CDR1 is PRHDT and CDR2 FYEKMQ (reference sequence). Trimming took off 6 bases at V and 1 base at J, with 12 bases between the two ends. This CDR3 is built from 14 residues. The CDR3 here is CASRPSDTNTEAFF. CDR3 sequence (DNA): TGTGCCAGCAGACCGTCGGACACGAACACTGAAGCTTTCTTT.

This clonotype appeared many times. The rearrangement links TRBV5-1 to TRBJ1-1; 7 bases fit TRBD1. The junction had 13 bases not matched to a gene; V was cut back by 4 bases and J by 1 base. The germline gives CDR1 SGHRS, CDR2 YFSETQ. The CDR3 spans 17 residues. CDR3 nucleotides: TGCGCCAGCAGCCTCAACAGGGGACTCGGGGCGAACACTGAAGCTTTCTTT. Translating gives CASSLNRGLGANTEAFF.

This clonotype has a count of ten or more. The V call is TRBV3-1, the J call TRBJ1-5; perhaps TRBD1 as D (5 bases). Between the trimmed V and J ends, which lost 2 bases and 6 bases, there was a span of 11 bases. Germline lookup yields CDR1 LGHDT and CDR2 YNNKEL (reference sequence). The CDR3 has 14 residues. CDR3 nucleotide sequence: TGTGCCAGCAGCCAAATTCAGGGCAGTCAGCCCCAGCATTTT. It yields the protein CASSQIQGSQPQHF. Full variable domain (missing parts from reference TRBV3-1 and TRBJ1-5): DTAVSQTPKYLVTQMGNDKSIKCEQNLGHDTMYWYKQDSKKFLKIMFSYNNKELIINETVPNRFSPKSPDKAHLNLHINSLELGDSAVYFCASSQIQGSQPQHFGDGTRLSIL.

This clonotype appeared many times. The chain has TRBV18 and TRBJ2-1; D gene uncertain. Per the germline V gene, CDR1 is KGHSH and CDR2 is LQKENI. V was shortened by 0 bases and J by 6 bases, with 9 bases between the two germline ends. The CDR3 spans 14 residues. The CDR3 DNA sequence: TGTGCCAGCTCACCACCGCCCTACTCCAATGAGCAGTTCTTC. Its translation is CASSPPPYSNEQFF.